This T cell receptor (beta chain) was sequenced during a study of cytomegalovirus exposure and HLA in healthy donors. The germline gives CDR1 KGHSH, CDR2 LQKENI. The CDR3 spans 13 residues. With 4 bases removed from V and 4 bases from J, the gap between germline ends came to 10 bases. Overall study results and limits: That first-cohort TCR clusters tended to co-occur in the roughly 130 validation repertoires was found in a later analysis. There were three CMV-associated chains whose specificity for CMV antigens was confirmed in vitro. According to the study, 160 or so TCR beta chains were cytomegalovirus-associated.

This table comes from immunoSEQ multiplex PCR, and its TCRdb copy is limited to in-frame clones, with some not included. The table has 150,000 or so clones, around 88% seen once. Comments on this clone: Its antigen is unknown.

The approximately 120-subject validation cohort, separate from the roughly 700-subject first cohort, included the donors. The chain has TRBV18 and TRBJ2-5, with D possibly being TRBD2 (5 bases). The sequenced sample was PBMCs. The TCR originated in a man younger than 35 in good health and CMV-seropositive. The DNA of the CDR3 is TGTGCCAGCTCACTTCAAGGAGGAGAGACCCAGTACTTC. Its translation is CASSLQGGETQYF. Based on the CDR3 plus reference TRBV18 and TRBJ2-5, the full variable domain is NAGVMQNPRHLVRRRGQEARLRCSPMKGHSHVYWYRQLPEEGLKFMVYLQKENIIDESGMPKERFSAEFPKEGPSILRIQQVVRGDSAAYFCASSLQGGETQYFGPGTRLLVL.